This T cell receptor beta chain is from a study of OX40 agonist ivuxolimab in advanced cancers. At the level of the study: Three patients responded partially, comprising one with hepatocellular carcinoma and two with cutaneous melanoma. Points from the study as a whole: Researchers did not establish what antigens the expanded peripheral T cells target. There was clonal expansion of CD4+ and CD8+ blood T cells by week 6 at 0.1 to 3.0 mg/kg.

Clones were read by immunoSEQ multiplex PCR, and TCRdb kept only the in-frame ones, dropping some. The profile shows about 100,000 clones, about 91% of them singletons. Concerning this clone: Its target is not known.

This CDR3 is 13 amino acids long. Sample: CD4+ or CD8+ T cells sorted from blood, taken in a trial of the OX40 agonist ivuxolimab. This clonotype originated in an adult with an advanced solid tumor such as melanoma, head and neck, liver or kidney cancer. The chain uses TRBV21-1 and TRBJ1-1; the table's D call TRBD1 went unverified against the DNA. TRBV21-1 is described as a pseudogene. CDR3 loop: CASSKETGTEAFF. The CDR3 coding sequence is TGTGCCAGCAGCAAAGAGACAGGGACTGAAGCTTTCTTT.